Reported below is one T cell receptor (beta chain). Its recognized antigen is unknown. Base qualities are not at hand, and no much larger clone is one base apart. This sample is drawn from a study of T cell responses to AZD1222 COVID-19 vaccine listed by TCRdb under 2021. Notes on the research overall: AZD1222 recipients whose second dose came at about 4 weeks and those whose second dose came at about 12 weeks were combined into one group, since spike-specific TCR depth and breadth did not differ between the two schedules. TCR sequencing covered fewer than 250 trial participants: around 210 given two doses of AZD1222 and around 25 given two doses of MenACWY control vaccine. Trial participants were enrolled into age subgroups of 18-55, 56-69 and 70-plus years, which contained about 150, 27 and 61 TCR-sequenced participants, respectively. Overall study outcomes, separate from this receptor: Reportedly, almost half of the unique spike-specific TCRs recognized epitopes lying outside the regions that are mutated in the B.1.351 and B.1.1.7 variants. Spike-specific TCR breadth and depth rose significantly after two AZD1222 doses compared with day 0 and with MenACWY recipients. The whole spike protein was spanned by vaccine-associated CD4 TCRs, and dominant responses were seen in regions 160-218 and 743-854. Only a handful of AZD1222 recipients were SARS-CoV-2 seropositive at baseline, limiting conclusions about previously exposed vaccinees. Because no day 14 peak-response samples were available, repertoires were characterized only after the peak T cell response. Most participants were white British and females outnumbered males, and the authors suggested that clonal diversity may have been underestimated. The 56-69-year group was small, and its depth increase did not reach significance, likely because of low power.

The CDR3 regions of human TCRbeta chains were subjected to immunosequencing. Concerning the study's data processing: Repertoire TCRs were checked for matches against a reference library of SARS-CoV-2-specific TCRs that had been generated using the MIRA antigen-specificity platform. Breadth was defined as the fraction of unique TCRs that were SARS-CoV-2-associated, and depth was defined as the fraction of total T cells that were SARS-CoV-2-associated. Using the MIRA data, each spike-specific TCR was mapped to the spike region that the TCR reacts to and placed in a CD4 or CD8 class. Log10-transformed breadth and depth values were compared by one-way ANOVA with Sidak's multiple comparisons tests. Held by TCRdb, this immuneACCESS table contains in-frame sequences only and omits some clones. Under half of the omission traces to an unresolved V gene where checked; the cause of the rest is unknown. For V, J and clone size, that table is used; D and trimming come from the DNA. Across this sample there are about 170,000 clones, with around nine tenths seen only once. The top ten constitute about 1.6% of the sample.

Taken with the paper, the label for time point translates to: baseline before first vaccination. Samples from vaccinated people were obtained from the UK trials COV001 and COV002, which included a single-blind randomized controlled phase 2/3 trial of AZD1222 (ChAdOx1 nCoV-19) in healthy adults. For TCRbeta chain sequencing, PBMC samples were collected from trial participants at day 0 and at day 28 after the second dose. Clipping removes 4 bases from V and 0 bases from J, with 3 as the unmatched junction base count. The germline V gene (reference sequence) provides CDR1 PRHDT and CDR2 FYEKMQ. Including the terminal cysteine and phenylalanine, the CDR3 comprises 15 residues. The sequence is cut down to CDR3 DNA, 45 bases in frame from base 1.

The receptor comes from an adult in good health. The rearrangement combines TRBV13 with TRBJ2-7; a stretch of 10 junction bases matches TRBD2. This specimen was peripheral blood, taken on day 0 of AZD1222 vaccination. The nucleotide sequence is TGTGCCAGCAGCTCCGGACTAGCGGCCTCCTACGAGCAGTACTTC. It encodes CASSSGLAASYEQYF.